This T cell receptor (beta chain) comes out of a study of response to subunit inactivated influenza vaccine (dated by TCRdb to 2017 to 2018). Background for the entire study: Deep quantitative T cell receptor repertoire profiling was used in the study to track responses to a trivalent subunit inactivated influenza vaccine. The study at large found these results: The authors proposed that each seasonal influenza vaccination may bring in only a limited number of new T cells.

V gives up 0 bases and J gives up 6 bases, and the segment between their germline ends measures 5 bases. In the germline V gene (reference sequence), CDR1 corresponds to GTSNPN and CDR2 to SVGIG. From the cysteine up to the phenylalanine, the CDR3 has a length of 12 residues. Of the read, only the CDR3 DNA is kept; its 36 bases are in frame from base 1. As concerns this clonotype: The target of this receptor is not known. Per-nucleotide qualities are absent, and no much larger clonotype sits a single base away.

The library was made by RT-PCR. Sequencing took place on an Illumina HiSeq 2500. The public reads were reanalyzed by TCRdb: fastp trimming at Q25, MiXCR alignment, in-frame beta chains only. All rows with the same CDR3 protein become a single entry with the most common DNA and genes. A total of more than 450,000 distinct CDR3 sequences appear in this sample, around 11% of them only once. The top ten hold 11% of the sample. This sample also appeared in a second study, on T cells expressing NK-cell markers. The second study, in turn, reports: 5'RACE template switching, by which a universal primer site and unique molecular identifiers were added, was used to make TCR beta cDNA libraries. TCR beta-chain repertoires were profiled in sorted CD3+CD56+NKG2C+, CD3+CD56+NKG2C- and CD3+CD56-NKG2C+ T-cell subsets from roughly eight donors. Of the eight sequenced donors, seven were found to be HCMV-seropositive and one was found to be HCMV-seronegative. In several experiments an anti-gammadeltaTCR antibody was added to restrict sorting to alphabetaTCR-expressing T cells. For roughly six donors, the dominant CD3+CD56+NKG2C+ clonotypes were among the top 10 CD8+ clonotypes and accounted for roughly 1.0-7.5% of CD8+ T cells. Those dominant clonotypes were again the most abundant among CD3+CD56-NKG2C+ cells in a handful of donors, at about 25-60.1%. It remained unclear whether the expanded NKG2C-expressing T cell clones were specific for HCMV antigens. The eight sequenced donors were randomly selected healthy volunteers, three men and five women. To determine HCMV serostatus, a commercial ELISA kit was used to detect HCMV-specific IgG in serum. Ficoll density gradient centrifugation was used to isolate peripheral blood mononuclear cells from blood. For roughly 6 donors, bulk peripheral blood T-cell repertoires were also sequenced from unsorted PBMC. cDNA synthesis was primed from the TCR beta constant segment, followed by two successive PCR amplification steps. The libraries were sequenced on Illumina HiSeq 2000/2500, MiSeq or NextSeq, producing 2 x 150 bp reads. MIGEC handled demultiplexing of the reads and grouping by UMI, while MiTCR was used to assemble and quantify clonotypes. To remove erroneous sequences, TCR cDNA sequences were retained only when supported by two or more reads. Downstream repertoire analysis used the tcR package, and clonotypes were matched across fractions by CDR3 nucleotide sequence plus V segment. VDJmatch was used to annotate antigen specificity against VDJdb, with one amino acid substitution allowed in CDR3.

This specimen consisted of PBMCs from blood, obtained on the day of vaccination. The origin of this receptor is a man in his fifties who received an inactivated influenza vaccine. Donor details come from another sample of the same person, matched by shared clones. The chain is assembled from TRBV30 and TRBJ2-2; there is no confident call for the D gene. The bases are TGTGCCTGGAGTGTAATTTCCGGGGAGCTGTTTTTT. This sequence encodes CAWSVISGELFF. Reference TRBV30 and TRBJ2-2 proteins supply the regions before and after the CDR3; the full variable domain is: SQTIHQWPATLVQPVGSPLSLECTVEGTSNPNLYWYRQAAGRGLQLLFYSVGIGQISSEVPQNLSASRPQDRQFILSSKKLLLSDSGFYLCAWSVISGELFFGEGSRLTVL.